The clone carrying this T cell receptor beta chain was observed a handful of times. This sample is drawn from a study of CD8 T cells in ankylosing spondylitis. TCRdb re-derived calls from the 5' RACE reads in MiXCR, one entry per CDR3 protein. Here the sample spans 90,000 to 100,000 distinct CDR3 sequences, roughly 8.3% being singletons. The V end was cut by 5 bases, the J end by 1 base, with 21 bases between. The CDR3 consists of 17 residues. The germline gives CDR1 SNHLY, CDR2 FYNNEI. The TCR was taken from a male donor with ankylosing spondylitis or in good health (not recorded which). The gene calls are TRBV2 and TRBJ2-7, with TRBD2 as a possible D gene (6 bases). The specimen sequenced was blood, either unsorted or a sorted T cell fraction (not recorded which). The DNA for the CDR3 is TGTGCCAGCAGTCCCTCCGGGACTCAAGACGTTTCCTACGAGCAGTACTTC. Translation gives CASSPSGTQDVSYEQYF.